The 11 T cell receptor beta chains in this list originate from one sample, sequenced in a study of blood T cells in healthy people across ages. Next came a second PCR, run for about 6 to 12 cycles, which used a sample-barcoded 5' primer along with a J-beta primer mix. In TCRdb, the 5' RACE reads were re-called with MiXCR into one record per CDR3 protein. The sample lists almost 800,000 distinct CDR3 sequences, 58% occurring once. Specimen: blood. Every receptor here comes from a man younger than 40 in good health.

This chain uses TRBV2 with TRBJ2-4; 11 bases align to TRBD1. Germline lookup yields CDR1 SNHLY and CDR2 FYNNEI. The CDR3 runs 14 residues. After removal of 8 bases from V and 2 bases from J, the junction contained 2 bases not matched to a gene. The CDR3 reads CASGTGGSKNIQYF. DNA for the CDR3: TGTGCCAGCGGGACAGGGGGTTCCAAAAACATTCAGTACTTC.

The rearrangement links TRBV20-1 to TRBJ2-4; D not resolved. The J call may be wrong; the DNA end is better matched by TRBJ2-7. Germline V CDR1 and CDR2: DFQATT, SNEGSKA (reference sequence). The CDR3 consists of 14 residues. DNA for the CDR3: TGCAGTGCTAGAGATGGGGTCAGCCCCTACGAGCAGTACTTC. It encodes CSARDGVSPYEQYF.

The chain recombines TRBV7-2 with TRBJ2-7; the D gene is possibly TRBD2 (5 bases). The CDR3 runs to 15 residues. V was shortened by 5 bases and J by 2 bases, with 16 bases between the two germline ends. Germline CDR1 is SGHTA and CDR2 is FQGNSA. CDR3 in amino acids: CASSHTAGITYEQYF. CDR3 DNA sequence: TGTGCCAGCAGCCACACCGCCGGGATAACCTACGAGCAGTACTTC. Based on the CDR3 plus reference TRBV7-2 and TRBJ2-7, the full variable domain is GAGVSQSPSNKVTEKGKDVELRCDPISGHTALYWYRQSLGQGLEFLIYFQGNSAPDKSGLPSDRFSAERTGGSVSTLTIQRTQQEDSAVYLCASSHTAGITYEQYFGPGTRLTVT.

This clonotype was counted between two and nine times. The J gene is TRBJ1-2, the V gene TRBV20-1; TRBD1 agrees at 10 bases. J was trimmed by 4 bases and V by 3 bases; bases with no gene match: 5. The germline V gene encodes CDR1 DFQATT and CDR2 SNEGSKA (reference sequence). CDR3 length: 14 residues. The CDR3 sequence is CSASQGQGSYGYTF. The CDR3 nucleotides read TGCAGTGCTAGTCAGGGACAGGGGTCCTATGGCTACACCTTC.

This clonotype came up once. The V and J genes are TRBV7-8 and TRBJ1-2; D not resolved. The CDR3 is 15 residues long. Germline-derived CDR1 and CDR2 are SGHVS and FQNEAQ. V was cut by 2 bases and J by 7 bases, with 17 bases left in between. DNA of the CDR3: TGTGCCAGCAGCTTATTAGTGTGGGGTGGAACTGGCTACACCTTC. It translates to CASSLLVWGGTGYTF.

V and J are TRBV2 and TRBJ2-4; D is possibly TRBD1 (5 bases). The DNA end is a closer match to TRBJ2-5, so the J assignment may be wrong. CDR1 and CDR2 (germline): SNHLY, FYNNEI. The CDR3 has 12 residues. The CDR3 spells CASTGPKETQYF. DNA of the CDR3: TGTGCCAGCACAGGGCCCAAAGAGACCCAGTACTTC.

The count of this clonotype is one. The V call is TRBV7-2, the J call TRBJ1-5, with a weak D call TRBD1 (5 bases). Germline V gene data show CDR1 as SGHTA and CDR2 as FQGNSA. V lost 4 bases and J 9 bases, leaving 19 bases between the germline ends. This CDR3 is built from 15 residues. CDR3 sequence: CASSSAGTGVGPQHF. The CDR3 nucleotides are TGTGCCAGCAGCTCCGCCGGGACGGGGGTAGGGCCCCAGCATTTT.

The chain couples TRBV20-1 to TRBJ2-1; no definite D call. Trimming removed 3 bases at V and 6 bases at J, with 21 bases between. The CDR3 is 16 residues long. The V gene's germline CDR1 is DFQATT and CDR2 SNEGSKA (reference sequence). CDR3 residues: CSARRPGVFPINEQFF. The CDR3 DNA reads TGCAGTGCTAGGCGCCCTGGCGTGTTCCCGATCAATGAGCAGTTCTTC.

The chain couples TRBV6-2 or TRBV6-3 to TRBJ2-1; D uncertain. The CDR3 contains 12 residues. Germline V gene data show CDR1 as MNHEY and CDR2 as SVGEGT. The germline V and J ends were trimmed by 7 bases and 2 bases, with 6 bases remaining between them. CDR3 residues: CASISPYNEQFF. CDR3 bases: TGTGCCAGCATTAGCCCCTACAATGAGCAGTTCTTC.

The chain joins TRBV5-6 to TRBJ2-7; TRBD1 matches at 8 bases. Losses at the gene ends were 4 bases for V and 4 bases for J; bases not matched to a gene: 19. Per the germline V gene, CDR1 is SGHDT and CDR2 is YYEEEE. The CDR3 is 18 residues long. The CDR3 reads CASSRTGQGRLGFYEQYF. In DNA, the CDR3 is TGTGCCAGCAGCCGGACAGGACAGGGACGCCTCGGCTTTTACGAGCAGTACTTC.

This chain connects TRBV5-1 to TRBJ2-5; 9 bases are shared with TRBD1. The length of the CDR3 is 16 residues. The V and J ends lost 4 bases and 1 base, in that order; junction bases with no gene match: 8. Germline V gene sequence: CDR1 SGHRS, CDR2 YFSETQ. CDR3 amino acids: CASSLGQGRLQETQYF. CDR3 in DNA: TGCGCCAGCAGCCTTGGACAGGGGAGGCTCCAAGAGACCCAGTACTTC.